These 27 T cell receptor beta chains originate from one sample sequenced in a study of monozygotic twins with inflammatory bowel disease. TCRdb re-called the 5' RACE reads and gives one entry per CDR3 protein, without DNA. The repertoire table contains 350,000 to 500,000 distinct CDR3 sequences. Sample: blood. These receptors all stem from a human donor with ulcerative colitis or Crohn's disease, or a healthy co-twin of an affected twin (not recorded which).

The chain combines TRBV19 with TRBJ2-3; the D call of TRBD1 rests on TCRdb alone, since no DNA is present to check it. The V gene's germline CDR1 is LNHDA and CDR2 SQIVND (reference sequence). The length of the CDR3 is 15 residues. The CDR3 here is CASSKQGFSTDTQYF. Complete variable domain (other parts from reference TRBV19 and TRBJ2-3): DGGITQSPKYLFRKEGQNVTLSCEQNLNHDAMYWYRQDPGQGLRLIYYSQIVNDFQKGDIAEGYSVSREKKESFPLTVTSAQKNPTAFYLCASSKQGFSTDTQYFGPGTRLTVL.

The CDR3 sequence: CAGSLMGGSVDEQYF. This sequence joins TRBV7-2 and TRBJ2-7; as DNA is missing, the TRBD1 call by TCRdb cannot be tested. This CDR3 has 15 residues. CDR1 and CDR2 (germline): SGHTA, FQGNSA.

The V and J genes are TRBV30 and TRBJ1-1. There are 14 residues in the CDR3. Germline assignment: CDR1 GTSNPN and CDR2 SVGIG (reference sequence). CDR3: CAWSARDRTTEAFF.

CDR3 region: CASSLFWDRDYNEQFF. The chain couples TRBV12-3 or TRBV12-4 to TRBJ2-1; TCRdb picks TRBD1, but there is no DNA to check that call. This CDR3 region has 16 residues.

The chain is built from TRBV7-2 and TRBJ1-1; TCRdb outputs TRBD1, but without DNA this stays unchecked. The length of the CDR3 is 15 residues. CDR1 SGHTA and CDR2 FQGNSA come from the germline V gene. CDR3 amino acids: CASSLVGRGHTEAFF.

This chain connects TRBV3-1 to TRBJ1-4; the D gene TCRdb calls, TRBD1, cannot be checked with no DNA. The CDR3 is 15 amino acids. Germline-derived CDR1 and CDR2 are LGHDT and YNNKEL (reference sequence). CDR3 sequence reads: CASSQDGGVNEKLFF.

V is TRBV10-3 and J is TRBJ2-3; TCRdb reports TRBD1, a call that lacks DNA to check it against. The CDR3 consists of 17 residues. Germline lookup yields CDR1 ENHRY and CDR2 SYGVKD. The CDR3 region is CAISAVSRDRHTDTQYF.

This chain's CDR3 is CASSWDLQETQYF. The chain uses TRBV7-7 and TRBJ2-5; there is no DNA to check the TCRdb D call of TRBD1. Germline V gene data show CDR1 as SSHAT and CDR2 as FNYEAQ (reference sequence). This CDR3 is 13 amino acids long.

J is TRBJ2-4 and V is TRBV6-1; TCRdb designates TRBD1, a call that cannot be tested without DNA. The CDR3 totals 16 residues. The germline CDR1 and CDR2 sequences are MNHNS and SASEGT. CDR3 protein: CASSEIEISTLDIQYF.

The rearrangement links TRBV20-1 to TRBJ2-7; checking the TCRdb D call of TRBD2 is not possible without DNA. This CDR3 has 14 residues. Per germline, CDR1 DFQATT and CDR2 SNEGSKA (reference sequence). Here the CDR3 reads CSAAGLGALYEQYF.

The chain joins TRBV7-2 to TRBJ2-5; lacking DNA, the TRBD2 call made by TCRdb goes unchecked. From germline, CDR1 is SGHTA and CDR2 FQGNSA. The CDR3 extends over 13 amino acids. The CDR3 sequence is CASTLGSQETQYF.

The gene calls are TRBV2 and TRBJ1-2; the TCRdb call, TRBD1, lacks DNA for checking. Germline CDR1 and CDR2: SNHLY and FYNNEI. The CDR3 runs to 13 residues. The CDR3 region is CASMRGLKDGYTF.

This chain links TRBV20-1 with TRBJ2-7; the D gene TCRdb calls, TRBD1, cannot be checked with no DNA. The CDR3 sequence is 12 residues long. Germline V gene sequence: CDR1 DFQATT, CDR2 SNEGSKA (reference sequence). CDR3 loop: CSATAGTYEQYF.

CDR3 residues: CSARERVTNAEAFF. J is TRBJ1-1 and V is TRBV20-1. Germline values: CDR1 DFQATT, CDR2 SNEGSKA (reference sequence). The CDR3 runs to 14 residues.

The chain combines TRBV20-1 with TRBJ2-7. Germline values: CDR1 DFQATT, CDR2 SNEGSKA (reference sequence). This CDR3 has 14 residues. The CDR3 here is CSARVPTQGYEQYF.

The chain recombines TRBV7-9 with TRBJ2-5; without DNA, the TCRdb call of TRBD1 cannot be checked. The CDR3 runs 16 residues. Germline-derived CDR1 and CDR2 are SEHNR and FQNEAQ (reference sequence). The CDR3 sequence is CASSLELSALGETQYF.

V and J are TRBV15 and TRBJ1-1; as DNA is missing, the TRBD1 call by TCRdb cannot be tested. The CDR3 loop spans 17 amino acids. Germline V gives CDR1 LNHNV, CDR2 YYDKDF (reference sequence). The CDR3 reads CATSRGQGSPTNTEAFF.

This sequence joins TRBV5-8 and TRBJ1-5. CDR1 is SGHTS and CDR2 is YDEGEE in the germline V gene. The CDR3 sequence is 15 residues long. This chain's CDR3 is CASSLREISNQPQHF. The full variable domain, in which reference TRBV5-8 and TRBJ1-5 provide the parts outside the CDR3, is EAGVTQSPTHLIKTRGQQATLRCSPISGHTSVYWYQQALGLGLQFLLWYDEGEERNRGNFPPRFSGRQFPNYSSELNVNALELEDSALYLCASSLREISNQPQHFGDGTRLSIL.

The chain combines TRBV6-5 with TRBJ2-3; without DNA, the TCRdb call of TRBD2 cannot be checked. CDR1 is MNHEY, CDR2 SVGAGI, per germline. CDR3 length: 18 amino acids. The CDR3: CASSYSGLAGSSTDTQYF.

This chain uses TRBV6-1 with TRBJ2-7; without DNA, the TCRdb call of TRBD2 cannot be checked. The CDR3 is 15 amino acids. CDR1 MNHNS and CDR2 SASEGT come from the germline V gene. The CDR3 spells CASSENYRDSYEQYF.

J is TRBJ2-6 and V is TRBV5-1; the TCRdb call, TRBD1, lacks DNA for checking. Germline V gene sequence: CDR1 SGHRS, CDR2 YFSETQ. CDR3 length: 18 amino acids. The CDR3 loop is CASSLGLTGISGANVLTF.

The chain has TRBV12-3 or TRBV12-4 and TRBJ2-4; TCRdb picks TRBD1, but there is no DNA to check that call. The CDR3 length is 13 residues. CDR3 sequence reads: CASTPTGENIQYF.

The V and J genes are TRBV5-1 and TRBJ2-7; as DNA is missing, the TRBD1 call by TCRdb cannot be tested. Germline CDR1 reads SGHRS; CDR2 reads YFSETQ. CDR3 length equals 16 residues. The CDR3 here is CASSPQVAPSTYEQYF.

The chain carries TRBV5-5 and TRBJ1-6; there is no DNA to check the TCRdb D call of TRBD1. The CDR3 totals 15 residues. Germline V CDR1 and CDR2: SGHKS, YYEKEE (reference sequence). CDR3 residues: CASSLRSPDNSPLHF.

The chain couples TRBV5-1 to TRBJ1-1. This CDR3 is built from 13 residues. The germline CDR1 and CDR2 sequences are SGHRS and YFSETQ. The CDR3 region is CASSRSSYTEAFF.

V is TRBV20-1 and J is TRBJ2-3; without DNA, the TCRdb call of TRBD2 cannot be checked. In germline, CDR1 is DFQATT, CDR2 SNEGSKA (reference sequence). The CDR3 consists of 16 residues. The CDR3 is CSARDGRGTRGDTQYF.

The CDR3 protein is CSVGDRANTGELFF. The chain uses TRBV29-1 and TRBJ2-2; TCRdb proposes TRBD1, but this gene call is untestable without DNA. Germline V gene lookup returns CDR1 SQVTM and CDR2 ANQGSEA. This CDR3 contains 14 residues.